What follows describes a single T cell receptor beta chain. Germline V gene data show CDR1 as SGHTA and CDR2 as FQGNSA. The CDR3 runs 11 residues. Trimming took off 2 bases at V and 8 bases at J, with 6 bases between the two ends. The sample originates from a study of blood T cell repertoires in COVID-19. In the study overall: Sites across the United States, Italy and Spain contributed samples from acute and convalescent COVID-19. T cells, B-cell-depleted T cells, or PBMCs supplied cDNA or gDNA.

Per the study methods: Amplification of reference gene primers was used by the study to estimate nucleated cell counts. TCRdb's copy holds only in-frame clones and misses some; the assay was immunoSEQ multiplex PCR. D and trimming were read from the DNA, whereas the V and J calls and clone size are those reported in that table. The sample includes 200,000 to 300,000 clones, about four fifths of them seen just once. The sequence derives from a woman aged 18-29 years with acute or convalescent COVID-19. The rearrangement uses TRBV7-2 and TRBJ1-2; D is undetermined. The source material was peripheral blood. For the CDR3, the DNA is TGTGCCAGCAGCTTATCGGTAGGCTACACCTTC. This translates into CASSLSVGYTF.